This T cell receptor beta chain emerged from a study of CD8 T cells in ankylosing spondylitis. Each TCR beta library was made by quantitative 5'-RACE that incorporated molecular barcodes. Using its own MiXCR run on the 5' RACE reads, TCRdb lists one record per CDR3 protein. The data contain about 130,000 distinct CDR3 sequences, roughly an eighth of them singletons. Study-level points and caveats: Significantly higher representation of disease-linked clones was reported for matched ankylosing spondylitis synovial fluid.

A word on this clonotype: Antigen unknown.

The germline V gene encodes CDR1 GTSNPN and CDR2 SVGIG (reference sequence). Trimming cost V 2 bases and J 5 bases, with 12 bases left between them. This CDR3 has 14 residues. This receptor was identified in a female donor with ankylosing spondylitis or in good health (not recorded which). The chain is built from TRBV30 and TRBJ2-2; possible D gene TRBD1, 6 bases. The material sequenced was blood, either unsorted or a sorted T cell fraction (not recorded which). For the CDR3, the DNA is TGTGCCTGGAGTACAGGGAAAGAGACCGGGGAGCTGTTTTTT. Protein sequence: CAWSTGKETGELFF.